These 17 T cell receptor beta chains share one sample of origin, sequenced in a study of metastatic and nonmetastatic thyroid tumors. TCRdb re-called the PCR reads with MiXCR. Among 45,000 or so clones listed, roughly 4% were seen once. Thyroid surgery was performed in patients who had received no treatment beforehand. The sequenced material came from blood. These receptors were obtained from a female donor with papillary thyroid cancer or a benign thyroid nodule (not recorded which). Some clones in this sample may be carry-over from other donors' samples.

Many counts were recorded for this clone. The rearrangement joins TRBV27 to TRBJ1-1; D not certain. The CDR3 is 16 residues long. The V end was cut by 3 bases, the J end by 0 bases, with 14 bases between. The V gene's germline CDR1 is MNHEY and CDR2 SMNVEV (reference sequence). The CDR3 reads CASSFDWTAMNTEAFF. The CDR3 bases are TGTGCCAGCAGTTTTGACTGGACCGCTATGAACACTGAAGCTTTCTTT.

This clone has ten or more counts. This sequence joins TRBV2 and TRBJ1-2, with D unclear. There are 14 residues in the CDR3. Looked up from germline, CDR1 is SNHLY and CDR2 is FYNNEI. Trimming removed 7 bases at V and 4 bases at J, with 16 bases between. CDR3 coding DNA: TGTGCCAGCACAATGGACCCCCCCCTCTATGGCTACACCTTC. It is translated as CASTMDPPLYGYTF.

V usage is TRBV6-1 and J usage is TRBJ2-1; TRBD2 might be the D (5 bases). Looked up from germline, CDR1 is MNHNS and CDR2 is SASEGT. The CDR3 contains 19 residues. Trimming removed 4 bases from V and 0 bases from J, with 22 bases in between. CDR3 residues: CASSAPPWERKSSYNEQFF. The CDR3 nucleotides read TGTGCCAGCAGTGCCCCCCCTTGGGAGCGGAAAAGCTCCTACAATGAGCAGTTCTTC.

This clone has a handful of counts. V is TRBV6-1 and J is TRBJ1-2, with no clear D. CDR1 and CDR2 from the germline V gene are MNHNS and SASEGT. The V gene lost 3 bases and the J gene lost 4 bases, with 12 bases spanning the gap. This CDR3 spans 14 amino acids. DNA for the CDR3: TGTGCCAGCAGTGAGTTAGACACCACCTATGGCTACACCTTC. Translation: CASSELDTTYGYTF.

This rearrangement joins TRBV18 to TRBJ2-7; D is possibly TRBD1 (6 bases). The V end lost 3 bases, the J end lost 9 bases, and 18 bases lay between the germline ends. Germline V lookup: CDR1 KGHSH, CDR2 LQKENI. The CDR3 extends over 14 amino acids. Here the CDR3 reads CASSPEFGGAGQYF. CDR3 nucleotides: TGTGCCAGCTCACCGGAGTTTGGGGGCGCGGGGCAGTACTTC.

On this clone: One end of the junction does not line up with germline, which may come from a read error. V usage is TRBV6-2 or TRBV6-3 and J usage is TRBJ1-5, with a tentative D call TRBD1 (5 bases). CDR1 and CDR2 from the germline V gene are MNHEY and SVGEGT. This CDR3 is 15 amino acids long. For the CDR3, the DNA is TGTGCCAGCAATTACGGAGTCAGAGGGACTCAACCCCAGCATTTT. Encoded protein: CASNYGVRGTQPQHF.

This clone is classed as medium-sized. V and J are TRBV20-1 and TRBJ2-1; D remains ambiguous. Germline CDR1 and CDR2: DFQATT and SNEGSKA (reference sequence). CDR3 length equals 14 residues. Trimming removed 2 bases at V and 4 bases at J, with 12 bases between. The CDR3 spells CSARHWRSYNEQFF. CDR3 nucleotide sequence: TGCAGTGCTAGACATTGGCGGTCTTACAATGAGCAGTTCTTC.

This clone was counted many times. The chain has TRBV10-3 and TRBJ2-7; D unresolved. In germline, CDR1 is ENHRY, CDR2 SYGVKD. The CDR3 is 11 residues long. Trimming took 3 bases from V and 4 from J, leaving 4 bases between them. CDR3: CAISDNYEQYF. The CDR3 DNA reads as TGTGCCATCAGTGACAATTACGAGCAGTACTTC.

On this clone: A much larger clone lies one base from this, so it may be a read error. The genes are TRBV18 and TRBJ1-3, with a weak D call TRBD1 (6 bases). This CDR3 comprises 15 residues. CDR1 and CDR2 (germline): KGHSH, LQKENI. CDR3 DNA: TGTACCAGCTCACGAGGACAGCTCTCTGGAAACACCATATATTTT. This encodes CTSSRGQLSGNTIYF.

Notes on this clone: Sequence at one end of the junction differs from germline and may be a read error. The chain uses TRBV7-3 and TRBJ1-2; the D gene is possibly TRBD1 (5 bases). Germline values: CDR1 SGHTA, CDR2 FQGTGA. This CDR3 is built from 12 residues. In nucleotides, the CDR3 is TGTGCCAGCAGCTTCGGGGCAGGTGGCTACACATTC. Translated: CASSFGAGGYTF.

The chain employs TRBV20-1 and TRBJ1-2; 7 bases agree with TRBD1. The CDR3 is 15 amino acids. The V gene's germline CDR1 is DFQATT and CDR2 SNEGSKA (reference sequence). V lost 4 bases, J lost 5 bases, and 13 bases stayed unmatched. The CDR3 loop reads CSAKGQRTYGYGYTF. In DNA form, the CDR3 reads TGCAGTGCTAAGGGACAGCGAACCTACGGGTATGGCTACACCTTC.

A word on this clone: With a much larger clone just one base away, this may be a read error. The genes are TRBV3-1 and TRBJ2-5; D remains ambiguous. This CDR3 is built from 12 residues. The V end lost 8 bases, the J end lost 0 bases, and 7 bases lay between the germline ends. Germline CDR1 LGHDT, CDR2 YNNKEL (reference sequence). As DNA, the CDR3 is TGTGCCAGCGGCAGACACCAAGAGACCCAGTACTTC. It translates to CASGRHQETQYF.

In this sample, this clone turned up many times. The chain links TRBV7-3 to TRBJ2-1, with 9 bases that match TRBD2. The V segment lost 5 bases and the J segment 4 bases; nucleotides outside the gene matches: 12. Germline V gene sequence: CDR1 SGHTA, CDR2 FQGTGA. The length of the CDR3 is 17 residues. For the CDR3, the DNA is TGTGCCAGCAGCGAATCCGGGACTAGCAGGGCTTACAATGAGCAGTTCTTC. This gives the protein CASSESGTSRAYNEQFF.

This clone was observed a handful of times. The junction shows a germline mismatch at one end, possibly a read error. The chain joins TRBV6-4 to TRBJ2-1; 7 bases are a match to TRBD2. The CDR3 has 13 residues. Per the germline V gene, CDR1 is MRHNA and CDR2 is SNTAGT. This CDR3 reads CASIDSTSNAHFF. In DNA form, the CDR3 reads TGTGCCAGCATTGACTCGACTAGCAATGCGCACTTCTTC.

Notes on this clone: A much larger clone sits a single nucleotide away, making a read error possible. The V call is TRBV3-1, the J call TRBJ1-2; possibly TRBD1 for D (6 bases). V lost 1 base and J 5 bases, leaving 11 bases between the germline ends. The germline V gene encodes CDR1 LGHDT and CDR2 YNNKEL (reference sequence). This CDR3 is 14 amino acids long. As DNA, the CDR3 is TGTGCCAGCAGCCAAGCCGTACAGGGTTATGGCTACACCTTC. The encoded protein is CASSQAVQGYGYTF.

Regarding this clone: Possible read error: a much larger clone is one base away. The V gene is TRBV19, the J gene TRBJ1-4, with 7 nucleotides matching TRBD1. Germline V lookup: CDR1 LNHDA, CDR2 SQIVND (reference sequence). There are 14 residues in the CDR3. The CDR3 reads CASNEDRTNEELFF. CDR3 nucleotide sequence: TGTGCCAGTAATGAGGACAGGACTAATGAAGAACTGTTTTTT.

On this clone: The junction departs from germline at one end; a sequencing error may be responsible. The chain is built from TRBV6-5 and TRBJ2-7; no reliable D call. The CDR3 loop spans 14 amino acids. CDR1 is MNHEY, CDR2 SVGAGI, per germline. CDR3 nucleotides: TGTGCCGGCAGTTACACTCGCGGTTCCTACGAGCAGTACTTC. This sequence encodes CAGSYTRGSYEQYF.